Listed below are T cell receptor beta chains from one sample, sequenced in a study of T cell repertoires in cytomegalovirus infection. MiXCR was run by TCRdb on the reads, yielding one entry per CDR3 protein. The sample shows approximately 250,000 distinct CDR3 sequences, roughly an eighth of them seen only once. Sequenced material: PBMCs. Receptors were obtained from a human donor in good health (CMV status not recorded). Some clones in this sample may be carry-over from other donors' samples. Each CDR3 is given with its conserved first and last residue. A D gene is named only where the DNA matches it firmly. Not all rows give a size; the values are once, few, many and, for expanded clones, a class.

clone size | D gene | J gene | V gene | CDR3 DNA | CDR3 protein
. | . | TRBJ1-1 | TRBV6-5 | TGTGCCAGCAGTTATCGAGGGGACCTCACTGAAGCTTTCTTT | CASSYRGDLTEAFF
many | TRBD1 | TRBJ1-1 | TRBV7-3 | TGTGCCAGCAGCTTAACGAGGGACAGGAACACTGAAGCTTTCTTT | CASSLTRDRNTEAFF
many | . | TRBJ2-1 | TRBV18 | TGTGCCAGCTCACCACCGGCCTCAACCTACAATGAGCAGTTCTTC | CASSPPASTYNEQFF
. | . | TRBJ2-3 | TRBV24-1 | TGTGCCACCAGTGATTTGCAGGGATCGCAACGCACAGATACGCAGTATTTT | CATSDLQGSQRTDTQYF
many | . | TRBJ2-3 | TRBV12-3/TRBV12-4 | TGTGCCAGCAGCCGGGACTCGTCATCCACAGATACGCAGTATTTT | CASSRDSSSTDTQYF
many | . | TRBJ2-5 | TRBV7-2 | TGTGCCAGCAGCCCCCCCGGTGGACAGACGCAAGAGACCCAGTACTTC | CASSPPGGQTQETQYF
. | TRBD1 | TRBJ1-5 | TRBV6-2/TRBV6-3 | TGTGCCAGCAGTACAAGGGACAGGGGGCATCAGCCCCAGCATTTT | CASSTRDRGHQPQHF
few | TRBD1 | TRBJ1-1 | TRBV7-9 | TGTGCCAGCAGCTTAGCCAGGGGGGACACTGAAGCTTTCTTT | CASSLARGDTEAFF
many | . | TRBJ2-3 | TRBV6-2/TRBV6-3 | TGTGCCAGCAGTTACCGCGCGCAGGACGGTGCAGATACGCAGTATTTT | CASSYRAQDGADTQYF
. | . | TRBJ2-1 | TRBV6-2/TRBV6-3 | TGTGCCAGCAGTTACTCGGACCTTGCCAATGAGCAGTTCTTC | CASSYSDLANEQFF
many | TRBD2 | TRBJ2-3 | TRBV7-2 | TGTGCCAGCAGCTCACTAGCGGGGGGAAACACAGATACGCAGTATTTT | CASSSLAGGNTDTQYF
. | TRBD1 | TRBJ2-7 | TRBV7-9 | TGTGCCAGCAGCTTAGAACCGGGACAGGGAATGAATGAGCAGTACTTC | CASSLEPGQGMNEQYF
. | TRBD2 | TRBJ2-3 | TRBV3-1 | TGTGCCAGCAGCGGTTGGGGGGGGAGCACAGATACGCAGTATTTT | CASSGWGGSTDTQYF
many | . | TRBJ1-5 | TRBV12-3/TRBV12-4 | TGTGCCAGCAGTTTCGGACAAGGTGATAATAGCAATCAGCCCCAGCATTTT | CASSFGQGDNSNQPQHF
few | TRBD2 | TRBJ2-1 | TRBV28 | TGTGCCAGCAGTTTGTTGGGAGCGGGGGCCTACAATGAGCAGTTCTTC | CASSLLGAGAYNEQFF
many | . | TRBJ2-7 | TRBV7-8 | TGTGCCAGCAGCCCCCGGGACTTTGCCACCTACGAGCAGTACTTC | CASSPRDFATYEQYF
many | TRBD1 | TRBJ2-5 | TRBV6-6 | TGTGCCAGCAGTTACCCCGGGACAGGGGTAGAGACCCAGTACTTC | CASSYPGTGVETQYF
many | . | TRBJ1-2 | TRBV6-2/TRBV6-3 | TGTGCCAGCAGTTACTCGACACAGTACTTCTATGGCTACACCTTC | CASSYSTQYFYGYTF
few | . | TRBJ2-7 | TRBV11-1 | TGTGCCAGCAGCGAGAATCTCTCCGAGCAGTACTTC | CASSENLSEQYF
many | . | TRBJ2-5 | TRBV7-2 | TGTGCCAGCAGCTTAGACAGTAAAGCGGAGACCCAGTACTTC | CASSLDSKAETQYF
. | . | TRBJ2-3 | TRBV28 | TGTGCCAGCAGTTTCCAACTTGGGGTGGCAGATACGCAGTATTTT | CASSFQLGVADTQYF